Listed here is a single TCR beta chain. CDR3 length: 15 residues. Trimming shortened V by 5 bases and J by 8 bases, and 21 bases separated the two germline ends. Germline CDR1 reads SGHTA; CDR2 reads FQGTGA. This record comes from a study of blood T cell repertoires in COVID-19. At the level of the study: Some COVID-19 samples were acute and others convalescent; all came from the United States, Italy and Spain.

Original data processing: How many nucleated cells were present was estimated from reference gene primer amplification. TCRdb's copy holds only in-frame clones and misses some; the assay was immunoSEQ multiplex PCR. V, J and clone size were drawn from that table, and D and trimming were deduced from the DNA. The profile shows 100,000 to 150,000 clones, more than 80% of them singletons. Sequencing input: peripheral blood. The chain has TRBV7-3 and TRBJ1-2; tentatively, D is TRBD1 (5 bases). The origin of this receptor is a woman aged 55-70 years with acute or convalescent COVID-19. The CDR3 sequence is CASSPRGGDLRGYTF. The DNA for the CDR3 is TGTGCCAGCAGCCCCCGGGGAGGGGACCTTCGGGGCTACACCTTC.